This T cell receptor beta chain was found in a study of cytomegalovirus exposure and HLA in healthy donors. Trimming at V came to 7 bases and at J to 7 bases, leaving 5 bases not matched to a gene. Germline V lookup: CDR1 SQVTM, CDR2 ANQGSEA. The CDR3 is 12 residues long. This clone has just a few counts. 60 Vbeta and 13 Jbeta primers were used in PCR. As processed by the authors: An analysis performed later counted around 80 million unique TCR beta chains (around 10 million of them shared). Assay: immunoSEQ multiplex PCR; the TCRdb copy retains only in-frame clones and omits some. Clone size and V and J calls were adopted from that table, with D and trimming inferred from the DNA. The sample shows approximately 92,000 clones, 60% to 80% of them seen only once.

Sequenced material: PBMCs. V is TRBV29-1 and J is TRBJ1-2, with TRBD1 matching 11 bases. The receptor's source is a man aged 55 to 70 in good health and CMV-seronegative. The CDR3 DNA reads as TGCAGCGGTGGACAGGGGGCGGTTGGCTACACCTTC. It translates to CSGGQGAVGYTF.